Below are 31 T cell receptor beta chains sequenced from a single sample in a study of T cells in Graves' hyperthyroidism and ophthalmopathy. RNA transcripts provided the source from which TCR beta CDR3 regions were amplified. HTBI primers were employed in a first-round RT-PCR of the TCR CDR3. TCRdb reanalysed the multiplex PCR reads using MiXCR and keeps one entry per CDR3 protein. The top ten hold 8.9% of the sample, which has roughly 800,000 distinct CDR3 sequences, over 35% seen once. Sequenced material: blood. The receptors were sampled from a man aged 18 to 35 with Graves' hyperthyroidism.

In this sample, this clonotype turned up many times. The CDR3 is CASSLESRYGYTF. CDR3 bases: TGTGCCAGCAGCCTAGAGTCCCGCTATGGCTACACCTTC. The rearrangement links TRBV7-9 to TRBJ1-2; no clear D gene. Per the germline V gene, CDR1 is SEHNR and CDR2 is FQNEAQ (reference sequence). V shed 5 bases and J shed 4 bases, with 11 bases lying between them. This CDR3 comprises 13 residues.

The chain employs TRBV12-3 or TRBV12-4 and TRBJ1-5; D gene ambiguous. Trimming removed 6 bases from V and 1 base from J, with 16 bases in between. CDR3 length equals 16 residues. The CDR3 region has the DNA TGTGCCAGCAGCCCTGCTTTGGGAGGGAGCAATCAGCCCCAGCATTTT. Protein: CASSPALGGSNQPQHF.

This clonotype was seen a few times. The chain has TRBV7-9 and TRBJ1-2; 7 nucleotides match TRBD1. J was trimmed by 8 bases and V by 5 bases; bases with no gene match: 14. The CDR3 sequence is 15 residues long. Per the germline V gene, CDR1 is SEHNR and CDR2 is FQNEAQ (reference sequence). The CDR3 protein is CASSPGTDLARGYTF. In nucleotides, the CDR3 is TGTGCCAGCAGCCCCGGGACAGATTTAGCGAGGGGCTACACCTTC.

The sample holds many counts of this clonotype. The chain links TRBV20-1 to TRBJ2-7, with TRBD2 as a possible D gene (5 bases). V dropped 2 bases and J dropped 0 bases, with 8 bases sitting between them. From germline, CDR1 is DFQATT and CDR2 SNEGSKA (reference sequence). The CDR3 totals 13 residues. This chain's CDR3 is CSARRGSSYEQYF. CDR3 sequence (DNA): TGCAGTGCTAGACGGGGTAGCTCCTACGAGCAGTACTTC.

This chain connects TRBV12-3 or TRBV12-4 to TRBJ1-5, with D hard to call. This CDR3 is built from 15 residues. Trimming pared 6 bases from V and 0 bases from J, leaving 12 bases between. The CDR3 region is CASSSTRVSNQPQHF. The CDR3 DNA reads as TGTGCCAGCAGCTCGACGAGGGTTAGCAATCAGCCCCAGCATTTT.

The sample holds a few counts of this clonotype. The chain has TRBV18 and TRBJ1-6; weak D call: TRBD1 (5 bases). V lost 3 bases and J lost 10, with 13 bases in between. Germline CDR1 KGHSH, CDR2 LQKENI. The CDR3 is made up of 14 amino acids. This chain's CDR3 is CASSPQGTGSPLHF. DNA of the CDR3: TGTGCCAGCTCACCTCAAGGGACCGGATCACCCCTCCACTTT.

The chain uses TRBV7-9 and TRBJ2-7; TRBD1 is a possible D gene (6 bases). The CDR3 is 15 residues long. The germline CDR1 and CDR2 sequences are SEHNR and FQNEAQ (reference sequence). Trimming stripped 5 bases from V and 0 bases from J, with 14 bases between. Written as DNA, the CDR3 is TGTGCCAGCAGCCAAGATTGGACAGCCTCCTACGAGCAGTACTTC. Translated: CASSQDWTASYEQYF.

This clonotype was picked up a small number of times. One junction end does not reproduce the germline sequence, and a read error may be involved. The chain uses TRBV27 and TRBJ1-3; D is ambiguous. Germline V gene sequence: CDR1 MNHEY, CDR2 SMNVEV (reference sequence). This CDR3 spans 11 amino acids. This CDR3 reads CASSSTYTLYF. In DNA form, the CDR3 reads TGTGCCAGCAGTAGCACTTACACCTTATATTTT.

In its sample, this clonotype was seen a few times. The chain employs TRBV20-1 and TRBJ1-1, with 8 bases identical to TRBD1. This CDR3 spans 15 amino acids. J lost 4 bases, V lost 0 bases, and 7 bases had no gene match. CDR1 is DFQATT, CDR2 SNEGSKA, per germline (reference sequence). The CDR3 DNA reads as TGCAGTGCTAGAGATCGGACAGGGCTGGCCACTGAAGCTTTCTTT. Its translation is CSARDRTGLATEAFF.

The chain uses TRBV12-3 or TRBV12-4 and TRBJ2-6; D unresolved. Trimming took 4 bases from V and 0 from J, leaving 13 bases between them. This CDR3 spans 17 amino acids. The CDR3 DNA follows: TGTGCCAGCAGTTACTACAGACCGAGCTCTGGGGCCAACGTCCTGACTTTC. Amino acids: CASSYYRPSSGANVLTF.

This clonotype has just a few counts. One junction end does not reproduce the germline sequence, and a read error may be involved. The chain recombines TRBV4-1 with TRBJ2-6; D perhaps matches TRBD1 (5 bases). This CDR3 has 16 amino acids. The germline V gene has CDR1 MGHRA and CDR2 YSYEKL. The DNA for the CDR3 is TGTGCCAGCAGCCAGGGCCCAGACTCTGGGGCCAACGTCCTGACTTTC. This codes for CASSQGPDSGANVLTF.

This clonotype is a singleton in its sample. This may stem from a read error, because a much larger clone lies one nucleotide away. The CDR3: CASSGDDEAFF. The CDR3 DNA reads as TGTGCCAGCTCAGGGGACGATGAAGCTTTCTTT. The gene calls are TRBV2 and TRBJ1-1, with D perhaps TRBD1 (6 bases). The CDR3 has 11 amino acids. Germline V gene data show CDR1 as SNHLY and CDR2 as FYNNEI. The ends were cut back, 8 bases at V and 7 bases at J, with 11 bases in the middle.

The sample holds many counts of this clonotype. The rearrangement joins TRBV10-3 to TRBJ2-7; D gene ambiguous. The length of the CDR3 is 12 residues. Germline CDR1 reads ENHRY; CDR2 reads SYGVKD. V was shortened by 1 base and J by 6 bases, with 7 bases between the two germline ends. CDR3 DNA: TGTGCCATCAGTGAGTACTACGGCGAGCAGTACTTC. Its translation: CAISEYYGEQYF.

This clonotype was seen repeatedly, ten times or more. The chain uses TRBV20-1 and TRBJ1-1; D remains unclear. V was shortened by 5 bases and J by 6 bases, with 10 bases between the two germline ends. The CDR3 is 11 residues long. Germline V CDR1 and CDR2: DFQATT, SNEGSKA (reference sequence). In nucleotides, the CDR3 is TGCAGTGCTTCTGAGACATCTGAAGCTTTCTTT. It translates to CSASETSEAFF.

This chain uses TRBV5-1 with TRBJ1-6, with TRBD1 matching over 7 bases. This CDR3 region has 15 residues. Per germline, CDR1 SGHRS and CDR2 YFSETQ. Losses at the gene ends were 4 bases for V and 10 bases for J; bases not matched to a gene: 11. The CDR3 DNA is TGCGCCAGCAGCCCCTGGAGCGGGACAGAATCACCCCTCCACTTT. This encodes CASSPWSGTESPLHF.

The rearrangement uses TRBV2 and TRBJ2-7; D possibly uses TRBD1 or TRBD2 (5 bases each). The germline CDR1 and CDR2 sequences are SNHLY and FYNNEI. Trimming left V 5 bases short and J 3 bases short, with 14 bases between. The CDR3 is 14 residues long. The CDR3 sequence is CASSPRGRDYEQYF. CDR3 DNA sequence: TGTGCCAGCAGTCCAAGGGGACGAGACTACGAGCAGTACTTC.

This clonotype was observed at least ten times. V is TRBV5-4 and J is TRBJ1-1; 7 bases line up with TRBD1. V shed 4 bases and J 11 bases; nucleotides not matched to a gene: 8. The CDR3 length is 12 residues. Germline assignment: CDR1 SGHNT and CDR2 YYREEE (reference sequence). CDR3 in amino acids: CASSQEGAVAFF. For the CDR3, the DNA is TGTGCCAGCAGCCAAGAGGGGGCTGTGGCTTTCTTT.

The chain couples TRBV7-2 to TRBJ1-2; possible D gene TRBD1, 6 bases. V lost 6 bases, J lost 4 bases, and 18 bases lay in between. Germline V gives CDR1 SGHTA, CDR2 FQGNSA. The CDR3 is made up of 15 amino acids. CDR3: CASRAQGLGFYGYTF. The CDR3 DNA follows: TGTGCCAGCAGGGCACAGGGTCTGGGGTTCTATGGCTACACCTTC. Full variable domain (remainder filled in from reference TRBV7-2 and TRBJ1-2): GAGVSQSPSNKVTEKGKDVELRCDPISGHTALYWYRQSLGQGLEFLIYFQGNSAPDKSGLPSDRFSAERTGGSVSTLTIQRTQQEDSAVYLCASRAQGLGFYGYTFGSGTRLTVV.

The chain links TRBV19 to TRBJ1-2; TRBD1 is a possible D gene (6 bases). Germline values: CDR1 LNHDA, CDR2 SQIVND (reference sequence). V was cut by 5 bases and J by 4 bases, with 11 bases left in between. CDR3 length: 13 amino acids. CDR3 in amino acids: CASSRDRFYGYTF. In DNA form, the CDR3 reads TGTGCCAGTAGTCGCGACAGGTTCTATGGCTACACCTTC.

The chain couples TRBV13 to TRBJ2-7; D is possibly TRBD1 (5 bases). The ends were cut back, 1 base at V and 1 base at J, with 11 bases in the middle. Germline lookup yields CDR1 PRHDT and CDR2 FYEKMQ (reference sequence). This CDR3 region has 15 residues. CDR3 sequence reads: CASSLAPDRSYEQYF. The DNA of the CDR3 is TGTGCCAGCAGCTTAGCCCCCGACAGATCCTACGAGCAGTACTTC.

The chain combines TRBV7-2 with TRBJ2-7; D gene ambiguous. CDR1 SGHTA and CDR2 FQGNSA come from the germline V gene. Trimming shortened V by 0 bases and J by 3 bases, and 6 bases separated the two germline ends. The CDR3 totals 13 residues. CDR3 DNA: TGTGCCAGCAGCTTAGCTAACTTCTACGAGCAGTACTTC. Residues: CASSLANFYEQYF.

This clonotype came up a few times. The V gene is TRBV9, the J gene TRBJ2-7; either TRBD1 or TRBD2 may supply D (5 bases each). This CDR3 has 15 amino acids. Per the germline V gene, CDR1 is SGDLS and CDR2 is YYNGEE. Trimming left V 3 bases short and J 2 bases short, with 15 bases between. The CDR3 here is CASSAGARGPYEQYF. The DNA of the CDR3 is TGTGCCAGCAGCGCTGGGGCACGGGGTCCCTACGAGCAGTACTTC.

The gene calls are TRBV12-3 or TRBV12-4 and TRBJ1-5; D may be TRBD1 (5 bases). The CDR3 consists of 13 residues. Trimming removed 6 bases from V and 11 bases from J, with 17 bases in between. Written as DNA, the CDR3 is TGTGCCAGCAGCTTGGGGGGAGAAGAGACCCAGCATTTT. Protein product: CASSLGGEETQHF.

This clonotype was seen a few times. The chain links TRBV20-1 to TRBJ2-5; 11 bases align to TRBD2. The CDR3 covers 15 residues. After removal of 2 bases from V and 2 bases from J, the junction contained 4 bases not matched to a gene. Germline assignment: CDR1 DFQATT and CDR2 SNEGSKA (reference sequence). Here the CDR3 DNA reads TGCAGTGCTAGACAGCTAGCGGGGGGACAAGAGACCCAGTACTTC. It is translated as CSARQLAGGQETQYF.

The chain has TRBV5-5 and TRBJ2-7, with a tentative D call TRBD2 (6 bases). From germline, CDR1 is SGHKS and CDR2 YYEKEE (reference sequence). The germline V and J ends were trimmed by 4 bases and 3 bases, with 20 bases remaining between them. There are 16 residues in the CDR3. As DNA, the CDR3 is TGTGCCAGCAGCGTAACCGTCGGGAGAGGTGACTACGAGCAGTACTTC. Amino acid sequence: CASSVTVGRGDYEQYF.

The chain couples TRBV19 to TRBJ2-2; 9 positions agree with TRBD2. Germline values: CDR1 LNHDA, CDR2 SQIVND (reference sequence). The CDR3 contains 18 residues. V gave up 1 base and J gave up 7 bases; unmatched junction bases: 13. CDR3 sequence reads: CASSIGPGSGREVGELFF. The CDR3 nucleotides read TGTGCCAGTAGTATAGGCCCCGGTAGCGGGAGAGAGGTCGGGGAGCTGTTTTTT.

On this clonotype: Just one base apart from a much larger clone, this may be a read error. The genes are TRBV7-9 and TRBJ1-3, with D unclear. CDR3 length equals 15 residues. Germline V gene lookup returns CDR1 SEHNR and CDR2 FQNEAQ (reference sequence). The CDR3 sequence: CVSSPGSTSGNTIYF. Here the CDR3 DNA reads TGTGTCAGCAGCCCTGGGTCCACCTCTGGAAACACCATATATTTT.

Concerning this clonotype itself: One end of the junction fails to match germline, which may point to a read error. The chain employs TRBV5-1 and TRBJ1-5; D possibly corresponds to TRBD1 (5 bases). Germline CDR1 SGHRS, CDR2 YFSETQ. CDR3 length: 14 residues. The CDR3 DNA reads as TGCGCCGGCAGCCCGGGGGATAGCAATCAGCCCCAGCATTTT. Amino acids: CAGSPGDSNQPQHF.

The rearrangement uses TRBV19 and TRBJ1-5; perhaps TRBD1 as D (5 bases). The germline CDR1 and CDR2 sequences are LNHDA and SQIVND (reference sequence). Trimming took off 8 bases at V and 2 bases at J, with 16 bases between the two ends. The CDR3 covers 15 residues. The DNA of the CDR3 is TGTGCCAGTGCTAGAGTCCAGGGTGGCAATCAGCCCCAGCATTTT. It encodes CASARVQGGNQPQHF.

This clonotype was counted ten times or more. V gene TRBV24-1 combines with J gene TRBJ1-5; perhaps TRBD1 as D (6 bases). With 4 bases removed from V and 10 bases from J, the gap between germline ends came to 16 bases. Per the germline V gene, CDR1 is KGHDR and CDR2 is SFDVKD. The CDR3 is made up of 14 amino acids. The CDR3, as DNA: TGTGCCACCAGTGAAACAGGGAGGGAGTTTCCCCAGCATTTT. Encoded protein: CATSETGREFPQHF.

The chain is built from TRBV5-1 and TRBJ1-5; 8 bases agree with TRBD1. Per the germline V gene, CDR1 is SGHRS and CDR2 is YFSETQ. This CDR3 has 14 residues. The V and J ends lost 4 bases and 9 bases, in that order; junction bases with no gene match: 9. The CDR3 DNA reads as TGCGCCAGCAGCCCAGGGGGCGACGGGGGGCCCCAGCATTTT. It encodes CASSPGGDGGPQHF.